This T cell receptor beta chain stems from a study of blood T cell repertoires in COVID-19. Study context: Whether acute or convalescent, the COVID-19 samples came from the United States, Italy and Spain.

Only in-frame clones appear in the TCRdb table, and some are missing; sequencing was by immunoSEQ multiplex PCR. The table has fewer than 500,000 clones, roughly 90% seen once. The sequencing input was PBMCs or T cells enriched from blood (not recorded which). The clonotype was recovered from a woman under 40 with acute COVID-19.

The CDR3 protein is CATSDGPPGQGAYEQYF. CDR3 sequence (DNA): TGTGCCACCAGTGATGGCCCGCCGGGACAGGGGGCCTACGAGCAGTACTTC. The chain employs TRBV24-1 and TRBJ2-7; TRBD1 matches 11 bases. This CDR3 region has 17 residues. CDR1 KGHDR and CDR2 SFDVKD come from the germline V gene. J gave up 2 bases and V 3 bases, and 8 bases lay outside the gene matches.